This is a list of T cell receptor beta chains from one sample in a study of CD8 T cells in ankylosing spondylitis. One entry per CDR3 protein, called by TCRdb with MiXCR from the 5' RACE reads. The repertoire holds about 360,000 distinct CDR3 sequences, approximately 22% seen once, with less than 15% in the top ten. Specimen: blood, either unsorted or a sorted T cell fraction (not recorded which). The receptor source for this set is a male donor with ankylosing spondylitis or in good health (not recorded which). Each CDR3 is given without its conserved first and last residue.

V gene,CDR3 protein
TRBV5-1,ASSWKLAGAYTDTQY
TRBV3-1,ASSQGWQGYNEQF
TRBV29-1,SVPPGTSGGLSYNEQF
TRBV7-9,ASSFGEPKIQETQY
TRBV2,ASSEWVGGQNIQY
TRBV12-3/TRBV12-4,ASSQDRVWDTEAF
TRBV12-3/TRBV12-4,ASTGQGNQPQH
TRBV29-1,SVVVQGYEQY
TRBV7-9,ASSLAEGEETQY
TRBV24-1,ATSDQGQGSEAF
TRBV4-1,ASSPGPKEAF
TRBV25-1,ASSDQFIGELF
TRBV7-9,ASAVVAGYGYT
TRBV3-1,ASSHEGIYEQY
TRBV6-1,ASSPSRWSSERNEQF
TRBV6-4,ASLRDEKQY
TRBV25-1,ASAGLARANEQF
TRBV7-9,ASSLAVFEQF
TRBV5-1,ASSLAGKQGRETQY
TRBV6-2/TRBV6-3,ASSYSILGEYEQY
TRBV6-1,ATIEAWDQPQH
TRBV27,ASTAEYGTSGNRVF
TRBV7-6,ASSLGQANQPQH
TRBV2,ASNGLTSGILYEQY
TRBV15,ATSRDRGKVQPQH
TRBV21-1,ASPSRAPPRTDSYEQY
TRBV9,ASTPGPGTEAF
TRBV29-1,SVEATGTSETDTQY
TRBV19,ASSTGTDYNEQF
TRBV7-8,ASSLWASGDTDTQY
TRBV20-1,SARDPLGQHVEAF
TRBV4-1,ASSQGRGSKNIQY
TRBV7-3,ASSFADYPGNEQF
TRBV29-1,SVAPQRGFEQF
TRBV21-1,ASSKGTVRGTDTQY
TRBV9,ASSVGLGPYEQY
TRBV5-1,ASSPRRAANTGELF
TRBV7-6,ASSLDWRLQETQY
TRBV30,AWSEGTGNPYEQY
TRBV29-1,SVLGYEQY
TRBV12-3/TRBV12-4,ASGGDAWYNEQF
TRBV19,ASSITSAAGSLDEQF
TRBV29-1,SVEDHGEETQY
TRBV11-3,ASSLPQGLNTEAF
TRBV11-2,ASSPPADQGEF
TRBV29-1,SVVGTNYGYT
TRBV12-3/TRBV12-4,ASSFGQGVDEQF
TRBV27,ASKGYPNTGELF
TRBV12-3/TRBV12-4,ASSSREGRGETQY
TRBV4-1,ASSQDDVVAGGELF
TRBV5-1,ASSLGLAGGHETQY
TRBV12-3/TRBV12-4,ASSPGTGVRKTQY
TRBV7-6,ASSLTGYTEAF
TRBV27,ASSFASGTLEQY
TRBV29-1,SILVSYEQY
TRBV12-3/TRBV12-4,ASSLAGHSYEQY
TRBV4-1,ASSQEQRYEQY
TRBV19,ASSILGPRLGTEAF
TRBV29-1,SVRDPMGEKLF